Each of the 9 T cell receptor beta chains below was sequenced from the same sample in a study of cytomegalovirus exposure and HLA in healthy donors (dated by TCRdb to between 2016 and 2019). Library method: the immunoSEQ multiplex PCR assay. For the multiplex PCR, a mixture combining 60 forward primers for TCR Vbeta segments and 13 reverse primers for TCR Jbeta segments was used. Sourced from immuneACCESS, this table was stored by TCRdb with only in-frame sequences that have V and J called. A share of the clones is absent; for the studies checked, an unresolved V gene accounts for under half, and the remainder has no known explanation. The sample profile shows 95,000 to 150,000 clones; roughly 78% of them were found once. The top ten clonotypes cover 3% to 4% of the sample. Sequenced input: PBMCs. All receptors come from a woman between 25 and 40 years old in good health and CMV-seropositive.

This CDR3 reads CASSEATGGGQYF. CDR3 coding DNA: TGTGCCAGCAGTGAAGCCACAGGGGGGGGCCAGTACTTC. V is TRBV2 and J is TRBJ2-5; a weak D match, TRBD1 (8 bases). The length of the CDR3 is 13 residues. Germline CDR1 is SNHLY and CDR2 is FYNNEI. With 0 bases removed from V and 10 bases from J, the gap between germline ends came to 12 bases.

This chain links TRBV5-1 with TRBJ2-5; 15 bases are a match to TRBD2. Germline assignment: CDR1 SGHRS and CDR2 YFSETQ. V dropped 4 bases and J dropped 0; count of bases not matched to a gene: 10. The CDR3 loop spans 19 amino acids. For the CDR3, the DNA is TGCGCCAGCAGCGACCGACGGACTAGCGGGGGGGGGTACCAAGAGACCCAGTACTTC. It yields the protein CASSDRRTSGGGYQETQYF.

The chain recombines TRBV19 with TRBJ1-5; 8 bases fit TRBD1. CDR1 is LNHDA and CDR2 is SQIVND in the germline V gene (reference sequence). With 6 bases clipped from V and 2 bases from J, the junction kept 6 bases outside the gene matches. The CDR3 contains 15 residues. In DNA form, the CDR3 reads TGTGCCAGTAGAGGCGGACAGGGAGGCAATCAGCCCCAGCATTTT. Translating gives CASRGGQGGNQPQHF.

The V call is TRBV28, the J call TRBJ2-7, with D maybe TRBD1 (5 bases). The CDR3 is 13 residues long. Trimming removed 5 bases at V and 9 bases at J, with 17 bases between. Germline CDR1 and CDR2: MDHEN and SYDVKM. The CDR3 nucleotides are TGTGCCAGCAGTAATCATAGTGGGGCTACGCAGTACTTC. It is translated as CASSNHSGATQYF.

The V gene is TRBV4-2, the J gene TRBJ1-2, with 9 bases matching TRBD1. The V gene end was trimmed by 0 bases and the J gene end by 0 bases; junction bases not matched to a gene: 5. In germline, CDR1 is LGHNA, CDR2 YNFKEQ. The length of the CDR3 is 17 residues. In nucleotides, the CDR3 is TGTGCCAGCAGCCAAGATAAGGGACAGGGTGCTAACTATGGCTACACCTTC. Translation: CASSQDKGQGANYGYTF.

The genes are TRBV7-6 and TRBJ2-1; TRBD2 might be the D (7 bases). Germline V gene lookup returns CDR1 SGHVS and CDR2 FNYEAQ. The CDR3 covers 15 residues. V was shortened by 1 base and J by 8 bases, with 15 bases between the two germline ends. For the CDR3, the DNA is TGTGCCAGCAGCTTAGTCGGGGGGCATGGGTATGAGCAGTTCTTC. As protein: CASSLVGGHGYEQFF. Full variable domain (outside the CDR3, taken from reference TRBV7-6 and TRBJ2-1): GAGVSQSPRYKVTKRGQDVALRCDPISGHVSLYWYRQALGQGPEFLTYFNYEAQQDKSGLPNDRFSAERPEGSISTLTIQRTEQRDSAMYRCASSLVGGHGYEQFFGPGTRLTVL.

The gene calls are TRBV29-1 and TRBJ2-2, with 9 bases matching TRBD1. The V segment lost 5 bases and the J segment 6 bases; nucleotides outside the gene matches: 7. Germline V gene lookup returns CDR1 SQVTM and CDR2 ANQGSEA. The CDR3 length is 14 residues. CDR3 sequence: CSVSMGTGSGELFF. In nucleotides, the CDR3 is TGCAGCGTTTCCATGGGGACAGGGTCCGGGGAGCTGTTTTTT.

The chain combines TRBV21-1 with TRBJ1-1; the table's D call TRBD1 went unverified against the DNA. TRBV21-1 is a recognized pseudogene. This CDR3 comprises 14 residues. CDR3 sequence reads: CASSKLQGAAEAFF. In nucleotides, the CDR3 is TGTGCCAGCAGCAAACTACAGGGGGCGGCTGAAGCTTTCTTT.

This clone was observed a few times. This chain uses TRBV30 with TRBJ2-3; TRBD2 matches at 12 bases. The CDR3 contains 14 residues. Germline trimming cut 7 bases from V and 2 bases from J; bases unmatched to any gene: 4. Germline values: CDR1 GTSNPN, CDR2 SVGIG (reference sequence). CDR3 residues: CASSGGGNTDTQYF. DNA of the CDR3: TGTGCCTCTAGCGGGGGGGGGAACACAGATACGCAGTATTTT. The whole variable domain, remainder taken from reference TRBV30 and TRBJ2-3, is SQTIHQWPATLVQPVGSPLSLECTVEGTSNPNLYWYRQAAGRGLQLLFYSVGIGQISSEVPQNLSASRPQDRQFILSSKKLLLSDSGFYLCASSGGGNTDTQYFGPGTRLTVL.